This entry is about one TCR beta chain. The data belong to a study of blood T cell repertoires in COVID-19. Study-level background: Acute-phase and convalescent COVID-19 samples originated in the United States, Italy and Spain. PBMCs, B-cell-depleted T cells, or T cells were the source of the cDNA or gDNA that made up the material.

In the original analysis: How many nucleated cells were present was estimated from reference gene primer amplification. Libraries were prepared by immunoSEQ multiplex PCR; TCRdb keeps only in-frame clonotypes and omits some of them. The D gene and trimming were derived from the DNA, and the V and J assignments and clone size from that table. Among about 260,000 clones listed, approximately 81% were seen once. This CDR3 comprises 14 residues. The J segment lost 5 bases and the V segment lost 6 bases, leaving 4 bases of the junction unmatched. Germline V lookup: CDR1 KGHSH, CDR2 LQKENI. The receptor was isolated from a man in his 60s with acute or convalescent COVID-19. The sample was peripheral blood. The chain has TRBV18 and TRBJ2-4, with TRBD1 matching over 10 bases. CDR3 sequence: CASSQGTGENIQYF. The CDR3 nucleotides are TGTGCCAGCTCTCAAGGGACAGGGGAAAACATTCAGTACTTC. Drawing the rest from reference TRBV18 and TRBJ2-4, the complete variable domain is NAGVMQNPRHLVRRRGQEARLRCSPMKGHSHVYWYRQLPEEGLKFMVYLQKENIIDESGMPKERFSAEFPKEGPSILRIQQVVRGDSAAYFCASSQGTGENIQYFGAGTRLSVL.